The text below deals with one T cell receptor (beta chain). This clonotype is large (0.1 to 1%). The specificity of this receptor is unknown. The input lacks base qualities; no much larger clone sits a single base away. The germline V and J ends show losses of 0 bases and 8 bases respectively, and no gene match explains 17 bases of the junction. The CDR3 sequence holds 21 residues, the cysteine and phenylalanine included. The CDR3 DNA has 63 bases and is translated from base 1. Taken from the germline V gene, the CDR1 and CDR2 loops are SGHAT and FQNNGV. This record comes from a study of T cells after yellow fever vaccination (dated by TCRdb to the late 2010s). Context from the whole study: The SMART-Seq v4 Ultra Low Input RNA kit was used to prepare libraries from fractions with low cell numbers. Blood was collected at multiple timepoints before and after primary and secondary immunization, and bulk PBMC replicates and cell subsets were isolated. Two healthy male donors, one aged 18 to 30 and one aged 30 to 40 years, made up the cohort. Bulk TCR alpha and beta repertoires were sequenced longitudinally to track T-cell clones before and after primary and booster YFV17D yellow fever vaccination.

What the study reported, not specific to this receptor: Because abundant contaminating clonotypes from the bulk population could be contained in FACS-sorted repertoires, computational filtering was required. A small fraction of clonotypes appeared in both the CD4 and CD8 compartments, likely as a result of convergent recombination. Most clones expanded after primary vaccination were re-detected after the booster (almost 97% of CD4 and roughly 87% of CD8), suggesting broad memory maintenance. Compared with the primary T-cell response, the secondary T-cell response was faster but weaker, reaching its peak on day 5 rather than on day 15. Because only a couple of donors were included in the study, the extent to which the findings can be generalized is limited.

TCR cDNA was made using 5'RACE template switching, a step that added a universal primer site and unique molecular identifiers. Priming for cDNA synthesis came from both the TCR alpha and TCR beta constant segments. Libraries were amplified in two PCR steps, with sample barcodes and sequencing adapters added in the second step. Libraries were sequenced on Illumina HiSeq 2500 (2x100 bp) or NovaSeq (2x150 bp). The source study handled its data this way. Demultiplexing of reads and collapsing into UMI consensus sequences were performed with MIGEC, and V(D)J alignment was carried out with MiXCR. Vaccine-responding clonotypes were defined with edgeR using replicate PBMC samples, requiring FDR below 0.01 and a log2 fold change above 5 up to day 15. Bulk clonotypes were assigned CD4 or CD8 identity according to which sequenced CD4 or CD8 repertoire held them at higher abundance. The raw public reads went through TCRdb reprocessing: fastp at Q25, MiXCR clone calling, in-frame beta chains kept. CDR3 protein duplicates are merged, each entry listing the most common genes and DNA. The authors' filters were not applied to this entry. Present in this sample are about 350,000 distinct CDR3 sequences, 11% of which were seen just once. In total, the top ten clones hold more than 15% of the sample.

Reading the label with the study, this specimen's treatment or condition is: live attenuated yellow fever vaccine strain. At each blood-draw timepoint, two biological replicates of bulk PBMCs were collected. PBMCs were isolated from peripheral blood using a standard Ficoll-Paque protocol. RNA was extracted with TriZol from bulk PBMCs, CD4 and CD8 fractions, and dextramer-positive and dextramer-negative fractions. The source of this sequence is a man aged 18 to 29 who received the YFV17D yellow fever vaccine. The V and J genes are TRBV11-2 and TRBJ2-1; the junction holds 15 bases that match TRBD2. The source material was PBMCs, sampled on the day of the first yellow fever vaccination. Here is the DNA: TGTGCCAGCAGCTTAGAACACCCTTGGACTAGCGGGGGGGGTTTTCTCGATGAGCAGTTCTTC. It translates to CASSLEHPWTSGGGFLDEQFF.